This T cell receptor beta chain was profiled in a study of PD-1 blockade in classical Hodgkin lymphoma. Study outcomes and limitations: The origin of the repertoire differences remains undefined, with disease activity or prior therapy as possible causes. In newly diagnosed patients, baseline TCR diversity was reportedly below that of healthy donors.

Turning to this clone: The antigen is undetermined.

V lost 6 bases, J lost 2 bases, and 3 bases stayed unmatched. From germline, CDR1 is ENHRY and CDR2 SYGVKD. The CDR3 runs 13 residues. Specified time point: newly diagnosed, previously untreated cHL patient sample. Magnetic negative selection was used to purify CD4+ T cells from PBMCs that had been thawed. As a comparison, the study used PBMCs from newly diagnosed, untreated classical Hodgkin lymphoma. The assay was immunoSEQ multiplex PCR, and TCRdb's table has in-frame clones only and misses some. The sample lists around 21,000 clones, more than 90% seen once, with roughly 0.38% in the top ten. This sequence was found in a human donor with classical Hodgkin lymphoma. The rearrangement uses TRBV10-3 and TRBJ2-7; 8 bases map to TRBD1. The sequenced material came from CD4+ T cells from blood. CDR3 amino acids: CAIRIQGAYEQYF. The CDR3 bases are TGTGCCATCAGGATACAGGGGGCCTACGAGCAGTACTTC.